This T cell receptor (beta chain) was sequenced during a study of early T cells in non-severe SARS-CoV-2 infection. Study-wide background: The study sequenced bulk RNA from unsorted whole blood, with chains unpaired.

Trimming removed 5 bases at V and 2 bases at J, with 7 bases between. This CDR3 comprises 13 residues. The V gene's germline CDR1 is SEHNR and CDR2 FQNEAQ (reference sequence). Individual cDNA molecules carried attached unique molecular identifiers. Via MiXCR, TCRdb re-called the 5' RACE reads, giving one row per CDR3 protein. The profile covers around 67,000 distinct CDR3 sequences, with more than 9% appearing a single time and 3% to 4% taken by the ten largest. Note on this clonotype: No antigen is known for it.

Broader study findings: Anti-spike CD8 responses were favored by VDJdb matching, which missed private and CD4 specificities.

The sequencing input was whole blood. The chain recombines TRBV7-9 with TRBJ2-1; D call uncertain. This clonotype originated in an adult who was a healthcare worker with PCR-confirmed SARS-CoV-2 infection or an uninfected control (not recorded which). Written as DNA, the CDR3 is TGTGCCAGCAGCCAATCCCCCTACAATGAGCAGTTCTTC. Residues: CASSQSPYNEQFF.